Shown below are 17 T cell receptor beta chains from a single sample sequenced in a study of cytomegalovirus exposure and HLA in healthy donors (dated by TCRdb to the late 2010s). Library prep was done by the immunoSEQ multiplex PCR assay. A mixture of 60 forward primers for TCR Vbeta segments and 13 reverse primers for TCR Jbeta segments was used in the multiplex PCR. In TCRdb, the immuneACCESS table is reduced to in-frame sequences with V and J assigned. These tables do not hold every clone; where another copy was compared, an unresolved V gene accounts for under half, and the others remain unexplained. Within this sample are some 130,000 clones, with around 77% of them counted one time only. Approximately 1.8% of the sample belongs to the ten largest clones. Sequencing used PBMCs. The source is a woman between 50 and 59 years old in good health and CMV-seronegative.

V usage is TRBV4-1 and J usage is TRBJ2-5; 7 bases align to TRBD1. CDR3 size: 14 residues. Per the germline V gene, CDR1 is MGHRA and CDR2 is YSYEKL. The J segment lost 1 base and the V segment lost 5 bases, leaving 4 bases of the junction unmatched. The CDR3 DNA sequence: TGCGCCAGCAGCGTACAGGGGACCCAAGAGACCCAGTACTTC. It codes for CASSVQGTQETQYF.

This clone was recorded a few times. The chain combines TRBV7-9 with TRBJ1-4; a possible D gene is TRBD1 (6 bases). V lost 4 bases, J lost 5 bases, and 11 bases lay in between. The germline gives CDR1 SEHNR, CDR2 FQNEAQ (reference sequence). The CDR3 covers 14 residues. CDR3 residues: CASSWGGLNEKLFF. Written as DNA, the CDR3 is TGTGCCAGCAGCTGGGGGGGGCTAAATGAAAAACTGTTTTTT.

CDR3 residues: CASSVDSGQTSGNTIYF. CDR3 in DNA: TGTGCCAGCAGCGTCGACTCGGGACAGACCTCTGGAAACACCATATATTTT. The gene calls are TRBV9 and TRBJ1-3; 7 bases align to TRBD1. The CDR3 has 17 amino acids. V trimming: 2 bases; J trimming: 0 bases; junction bases outside the gene matches: 8. Germline CDR1 and CDR2: SGDLS and YYNGEE.

This rearrangement joins TRBV9 to TRBJ2-2, with TRBD2 matching over 10 bases. This CDR3 is built from 16 residues. Germline CDR1 reads SGDLS; CDR2 reads YYNGEE. The V gene end was trimmed by 4 bases and the J gene end by 1 base; junction bases not matched to a gene: 4. The CDR3 DNA reads as TGTGCCAGCAGCACGCGGACTAGCGGGAACACCGGGGAGCTGTTTTTT. It translates to CASSTRTSGNTGELFF.

The chain is built from TRBV19 and TRBJ1-1, with D possibly TRBD1 on 6 matching bases. The CDR3 consists of 13 residues. The germline CDR1 and CDR2 sequences are LNHDA and SQIVND (reference sequence). The V and J ends lost 6 bases and 1 base respectively, with 9 bases between them. The CDR3 region has the DNA TGTGCCAGTAGCTTACAGGGGAACACTGAAGCTTTCTTT. Protein sequence: CASSLQGNTEAFF.

This chain joins TRBV21-1 and TRBJ2-1; the table calls TRBD1, which could not be checked here. TRBV21-1 is described as a pseudogene. The CDR3 loop spans 16 amino acids. The CDR3, as DNA: TGTGCCACCGAAGGGACACCCGACCCCTGCGGCAATGAGCAGTTCTTC. It encodes CATEGTPDPCGNEQFF.

The genes are TRBV10-1 and TRBJ1-1; no reliable D call. Germline V lookup: CDR1 WNHNN, CDR2 SYGVQD (reference sequence). The CDR3 has 12 residues. The germline V and J ends were trimmed by 6 bases and 0 bases, with 5 bases remaining between them. The CDR3 DNA follows: TGCGCCAGCAGAGCTTTGAACACTGAAGCTTTCTTT. Translation: CASRALNTEAFF.

The rearrangement links TRBV27 to TRBJ1-2; the match to TRBD1 covers 9 bases. CDR3 size: 17 residues. The germline V gene has CDR1 MNHEY and CDR2 SMNVEV (reference sequence). Trimming at V came to 4 bases and at J to 7 bases, leaving 16 bases not matched to a gene. CDR3 residues: CASSSLKTGTGLSGYTF. CDR3 DNA sequence: TGTGCCAGCAGTTCCTTAAAGACCGGGACAGGGCTCTCTGGCTACACCTTC.

The chain joins TRBV7-3 to TRBJ2-1; D perhaps matches TRBD1 (5 bases). The CDR3 extends over 17 amino acids. The germline V and J ends were trimmed by 4 bases and 0 bases, with 16 bases remaining between them. Germline CDR1 reads SGHTA; CDR2 reads FQGTGA. CDR3 sequence reads: CASSSKGRADSYNEQFF. Written as DNA, the CDR3 is TGTGCCAGCAGCTCTAAGGGGCGCGCTGACTCCTACAATGAGCAGTTCTTC.

This chain uses TRBV28 with TRBJ1-2; a weak D match, TRBD1 (5 bases). The CDR3 sequence is 16 residues long. Germline assignment: CDR1 MDHEN and CDR2 SYDVKM. Trimming took 2 bases from V and 0 from J, leaving 13 bases between them. The CDR3 protein is CASSLDAAGANYGYTF. CDR3 nucleotides: TGTGCCAGCAGTTTAGATGCGGCGGGGGCTAACTATGGCTACACCTTC.

The chain joins TRBV7-2 to TRBJ2-1; perhaps TRBD1 as D (6 bases). Per germline, CDR1 SGHTA and CDR2 FQGNSA. This CDR3 region has 17 residues. With 2 bases removed from V and 10 bases from J, the gap between germline ends came to 24 bases. The CDR3 loop is CASSLLWPRTAEREQFF. The DNA of the CDR3 is TGTGCCAGCAGCTTACTTTGGCCCCGGACAGCCGAGCGGGAGCAGTTCTTC. Based on the CDR3 plus reference TRBV7-2 and TRBJ2-1, the full variable domain is GAGVSQSPSNKVTEKGKDVELRCDPISGHTALYWYRQSLGQGLEFLIYFQGNSAPDKSGLPSDRFSAERTGGSVSTLTIQRTQQEDSAVYLCASSLLWPRTAEREQFFGPGTRLTVL.

This chain links TRBV11-1 with TRBJ2-1, with 7 bases identical to TRBD1. With 3 bases clipped from V and 4 bases from J, the junction kept 6 bases outside the gene matches. In germline, CDR1 is SGHAT, CDR2 FQDESV (reference sequence). The CDR3 runs to 15 residues. As DNA, the CDR3 is TGTGCCAGCAGCTTCGACAGGGCAGATTACAATGAGCAGTTCTTC. It codes for CASSFDRADYNEQFF. Full variable domain (rest looked up from reference TRBV11-1 and TRBJ2-1): EAEVAQSPRYKITEKSQAVAFWCDPISGHATLYWYRQILGQGPELLVQFQDESVVDDSQLPKDRFSAERLKGVDSTLKIQPAELGDSAMYLCASSFDRADYNEQFFGPGTRLTVL.

The sample holds one count of this clone. The rearrangement uses TRBV18 and TRBJ2-3; tentative D call: TRBD2 (6 bases). Germline assignment: CDR1 KGHSH and CDR2 LQKENI. V gave up 6 bases and J gave up 1 base, with 23 bases separating them. The CDR3 is made up of 18 amino acids. The CDR3 DNA is TGTGCCAGCTCCATGTTAGCCGGGGGAAGTTTTGGCACAGATACGCAGTATTTT. Translated: CASSMLAGGSFGTDTQYF.

The rearrangement links TRBV7-9 to TRBJ1-1, with a possible D match to TRBD1 (6 bases). Germline V lookup: CDR1 SEHNR, CDR2 FQNEAQ (reference sequence). V was trimmed by 0 bases and J by 0 bases, leaving 8 bases between them. This CDR3 has 15 amino acids. The CDR3 is CASSLAGGLNTEAFF. Here the CDR3 DNA reads TGTGCCAGCAGCTTAGCGGGGGGGCTGAACACTGAAGCTTTCTTT. Combining the CDR3 with reference TRBV7-9 and TRBJ1-1 gives the whole variable domain DTGVSQNPRHKITKRGQNVTFRCDPISEHNRLYWYRQTLGQGPEFLTYFQNEAQLEKSRLLSDRFSAERPKGSFSTLEIQRTEQGDSAMYLCASSLAGGLNTEAFFGQGTRLTVV.

The CDR3 nucleotides are TGTGCCAGCAGTGAAGCGCGGGCTAGCGGGAGGGCCAGCACGAATACGCAGTATTTT. Its translation: CASSEARASGRASTNTQYF. This sequence joins TRBV2 and TRBJ2-3, with 12 bases that match TRBD2. CDR3 length equals 19 residues. V trimming: 0 bases; J trimming: 7 bases; junction bases outside the gene matches: 14. Germline CDR1 reads SNHLY; CDR2 reads FYNNEI.

The rearrangement links TRBV30 to TRBJ2-2; 9 bases are a match to TRBD2. Trimming removed 2 bases from V and 4 bases from J; junction bases left unmatched: 5. The CDR3 has 15 residues. Germline assignment: CDR1 GTSNPN and CDR2 SVGIG (reference sequence). CDR3 sequence: CAWSKGTSSTGELFF. Here the CDR3 DNA reads TGTGCCTGGAGTAAGGGGACTAGCAGCACCGGGGAGCTGTTTTTT.

The chain has TRBV4-1 and TRBJ2-7, with D maybe TRBD2 (6 bases). Germline CDR1 reads MGHRA; CDR2 reads YSYEKL. The CDR3 runs to 15 residues. The V gene lost 6 bases and the J gene lost 1 base, with 16 bases spanning the gap. The CDR3: CASSRTTRQSYEQYV. Here the CDR3 DNA reads TGCGCCAGCAGTAGGACGACTAGGCAATCCTACGAGCAGTACGTC.